The 25 T cell receptor beta chains in this list originate from one sample, sequenced in a study of shared clonotypes between healthy human individuals. Here immunoSEQ multiplex PCR was the method, and the copy in TCRdb shows in-frame clones only, minus some. The data contain a few million clones, around 94% of them singletons. The sample comprised naive CD4+ T cells sorted from blood. Regarding subset: CD45RA+ positively selected. The receptors here all came from a man aged 18 to 29 in good health.

V usage is TRBV5-1 and J usage is TRBJ1-4; D is perhaps TRBD1 (6 bases). CDR3 length: 15 amino acids. V gave up 3 bases and J gave up 7 bases, with 16 bases separating them. CDR1 and CDR2 from the germline V gene are SGHRS and YFSETQ. The CDR3: CASSSGGPSGEKLFF. The CDR3 coding sequence is TGCGCCAGCAGCTCGGGGGGGCCGAGCGGTGAAAAACTGTTTTTT.

This clone was detected only once. The chain combines TRBV7-9 with TRBJ2-2; D not resolved. Germline-derived CDR1 and CDR2 are SEHNR and FQNEAQ (reference sequence). V lost 7 bases and J lost 6, with 15 bases in between. The CDR3 consists of 14 residues. CDR3 sequence reads: CASTFGREAGELFF. DNA of the CDR3: TGTGCCAGCACCTTCGGACGAGAGGCCGGGGAGCTGTTTTTT.

V is TRBV7-8 and J is TRBJ2-1; tentative D call: TRBD1 (6 bases). Between the trimmed V and J ends, which lost 1 base and 6 bases, there was a span of 19 bases. This CDR3 comprises 17 residues. CDR1 is SGHVS, CDR2 FQNEAQ, per germline. The CDR3 protein is CASSLGWLGQNLNEQFF. The CDR3, as DNA: TGTGCCAGCAGCTTAGGTTGGTTAGGACAGAACCTCAATGAGCAGTTCTTC.

The rearrangement joins TRBV27 to TRBJ1-2; 7 bases are a match to TRBD1. There are 13 residues in the CDR3. V lost 5 bases and J lost 11; bases outside the gene matches: 11. CDR1 and CDR2 (germline): MNHEY, SMNVEV (reference sequence). The CDR3 sequence is CASSPRGGNRYTF. DNA of the CDR3: TGTGCCAGCAGTCCCAGGGGGGGCAATCGGTACACCTTC.

This chain links TRBV2 with TRBJ2-7; TRBD1 matches 8 bases. CDR3 length: 14 amino acids. V lost 6 bases and J lost 4; bases outside the gene matches: 8. The V gene's germline CDR1 is SNHLY and CDR2 FYNNEI. The CDR3 bases are TGTGCCAGCAGGTCCCAGGGGGCTGGGTACGAGCAGTACTTC. It encodes CASRSQGAGYEQYF. Full variable domain (missing parts from reference TRBV2 and TRBJ2-7): EPEVTQTPSHQVTQMGQEVILRCVPISNHLYFYWYRQILGQKVEFLVSFYNNEISEKSEIFDDQFSVERPDGSNFTLKIRSTKLEDSAMYFCASRSQGAGYEQYFGPGTRLTVT.

CDR3 sequence (DNA): TGTGCCAGCAGCTTGGAGCTGGGGTCCGGCTATTCGGCCCAGTACTTC. Its protein product is CASSLELGSGYSAQYF. The genes are TRBV7-2 and TRBJ2-5; no reliable D call. Germline-derived CDR1 and CDR2 are SGHTA and FQGNSA. The CDR3 length is 16 residues. The germline V and J ends were trimmed by 3 bases and 9 bases, with 23 bases remaining between them. The whole variable domain, filled in from reference TRBV7-2 and TRBJ2-5, reads GAGVSQSPSNKVTEKGKDVELRCDPISGHTALYWYRQSLGQGLEFLIYFQGNSAPDKSGLPSDRFSAERTGGSVSTLTIQRTQQEDSAVYLCASSLELGSGYSAQYFGPGTRLLVL.

The chain combines TRBV13 with TRBJ2-5; D is tentatively TRBD1 or TRBD2 (7 bases each). V was cut by 1 base and J by 4 bases, with 16 bases left in between. The CDR3 has 16 amino acids. The germline V gene encodes CDR1 PRHDT and CDR2 FYEKMQ (reference sequence). In nucleotides, the CDR3 is TGTGCCAGCAGCTTAGCCCCAGGGGGGGTCGGAGAGACCCAGTACTTC. Translating gives CASSLAPGGVGETQYF.

Details on this clone: The sample has other DNA sequences that encode this CDR3 too. This chain joins TRBV5-4 and TRBJ2-3, with D possibly TRBD2 on 6 matching bases. V shed 0 bases and J shed 6 bases, with 8 bases lying between them. Germline V gene lookup returns CDR1 SGHNT and CDR2 YYREEE (reference sequence). This CDR3 comprises 13 residues. CDR3 amino acids: CASSLVGGDTQYF. The CDR3 nucleotides read TGTGCCAGCAGCTTGGTTGGGGGGGATACGCAGTATTTT.

As for this clone: The identical CDR3 is also encoded by other nucleotide sequences in the sample. In DNA, the CDR3 is TGTGCCAGTCGGACTAGCGGGAGTACCGGGGAGCTGTTTTTT. Its translation is CASRTSGSTGELFF. The chain carries TRBV19 and TRBJ2-2; 13 nucleotides match TRBD2. The trim removed 8 bases at V and 5 bases at J, leaving 2 bases unmatched. Germline V gene sequence: CDR1 LNHDA, CDR2 SQIVND (reference sequence). The CDR3 covers 14 residues. Drawing the rest from reference TRBV19 and TRBJ2-2, the complete variable domain is DGGITQSPKYLFRKEGQNVTLSCEQNLNHDAMYWYRQDPGQGLRLIYYSQIVNDFQKGDIAEGYSVSREKKESFPLTVTSAQKNPTAFYLCASRTSGSTGELFFGEGSRLTVL.

This clone was observed a handful of times. The chain uses TRBV5-1 and TRBJ1-1; the D is unclear. This CDR3 region has 14 residues. V lost 5 bases and J 1 base, leaving 12 bases between the germline ends. Germline loops: CDR1 SGHRS, CDR2 YFSETQ. As DNA, the CDR3 is TGCGCCAGCAGTTACGGGCGATCGAACACTGAAGCTTTCTTT. Residues: CASSYGRSNTEAFF.

This chain links TRBV28 with TRBJ2-1; 7 nucleotides match TRBD2. The germline V gene has CDR1 MDHEN and CDR2 SYDVKM. CDR3 length equals 14 residues. Losses at the gene ends were 6 bases for V and 4 bases for J; bases not matched to a gene: 6. The CDR3 DNA is TGTGCCAGCAGCGGACTAGTAGTGTACAATGAGCAGTTCTTC. Translation gives CASSGLVVYNEQFF. Using reference TRBV28 and TRBJ2-1 for the parts outside the CDR3, the full variable domain is DVKVTQSSRYLVKRTGEKVFLECVQDMDHENMFWYRQDPGLGLRLIYFSYDVKMKEKGDIPEGYSVSREKKERFSLILESASTNQTSMYLCASSGLVVYNEQFFGPGTRLTVL.

CDR3 nucleotides: TGTGCCAGCAGTGGATACACAGATACGCAGTATTTT. Its protein is CASSGYTDTQYF. V and J are TRBV6-6 and TRBJ2-3; D gene ambiguous. Trimming took 5 bases from V and 2 from J, leaving 5 bases between them. CDR1 and CDR2 from the germline V gene are MNHNY and SVGAGI (reference sequence). This CDR3 is built from 12 residues.

The chain employs TRBV6-6 and TRBJ2-6; D is perhaps TRBD2 (5 bases). This CDR3 spans 15 amino acids. The V gene's germline CDR1 is MNHNY and CDR2 SVGAGI (reference sequence). V was trimmed by 9 bases and J by 1 base, leaving 13 bases between them. The CDR3 nucleotides read TGTGCCAGTCGGACTGAAAGTTCTGGGGCCAACGTCCTGACTTTC. Translated: CASRTESSGANVLTF.

This rearrangement joins TRBV6-1 to TRBJ1-1; D gene unclear. Trimming left V 7 bases short and J 2 bases short, with 14 bases between. The germline CDR1 and CDR2 sequences are MNHNS and SASEGT. The CDR3 has 14 amino acids. Written as DNA, the CDR3 is TGTGCCAGCAATCAGCCTACCAGAAACACTGAAGCTTTCTTT. Translation gives CASNQPTRNTEAFF.

Concerning this clone itself: This CDR3 is also generated by other DNA sequences in the sample. The gene calls are TRBV11-3 and TRBJ1-6, with D unclear. CDR1 SGHNT and CDR2 YENEEA come from the germline V gene. The CDR3 has 13 amino acids. Trimming removed 0 bases from V and 8 bases from J, with 5 bases in between. DNA for the CDR3: TGTGCCAGCAGCTTAGACAGATATTCACCCCTCCACTTT. Translating gives CASSLDRYSPLHF. The complete variable domain, with remaining parts taken from reference TRBV11-3 and TRBJ1-6, reads EAGVVQSPRYKIIEKKQPVAFWCNPISGHNTLYWYLQNLGQGPELLIRYENEEAVDDSQLPKDRFSAERLKGVDSTLKIQPAELGDSAVYLCASSLDRYSPLHFGNGTRLTVT.

This chain connects TRBV10-3 to TRBJ1-5, with TRBD1 matching 10 bases. The CDR3 contains 19 residues. V shed 6 bases, J shed 0 bases, and the junction held 14 bases outside the gene matches. CDR1 and CDR2 from the germline V gene are ENHRY and SYGVKD. This CDR3 reads CAIRGRETGGADSNQPQHF. In DNA, the CDR3 is TGTGCCATCAGGGGAAGGGAGACAGGGGGCGCGGATAGCAATCAGCCCCAGCATTTT.

The J gene is TRBJ2-6, the V gene TRBV5-4; 12 positions match TRBD2. CDR1 is SGHNT, CDR2 YYREEE, per germline (reference sequence). This CDR3 contains 18 residues. J gave up 0 bases and V 4 bases, and 5 bases lay outside the gene matches. The CDR3 DNA follows: TGTGCCAGCAGCACCCGACTAGCGGGGGACTCTGGGGCCAACGTCCTGACTTTC. Its protein is CASSTRLAGDSGANVLTF. The full variable domain, with the rest looked up from reference TRBV5-4 and TRBJ2-6, is ETGVTQSPTHLIKTRGQQVTLRCSSQSGHNTVSWYQQALGQGPQFIFQYYREEENGRGNFPPRFSGLQFPNYSSELNVNALELDDSALYLCASSTRLAGDSGANVLTFGAGSRLTVL.

The genes are TRBV5-1 and TRBJ2-3; the D is unclear. CDR1 is SGHRS and CDR2 is YFSETQ in the germline V gene. This CDR3 contains 14 residues. The V and J ends lost 5 bases and 6 bases respectively, with 16 bases between them. The CDR3 DNA is TGCGCCAGCAGGACCGATTTGGGCAGGGATACGCAGTATTTT. This codes for CASRTDLGRDTQYF. The variable domain in full, with the rest retrieved from reference TRBV5-1 and TRBJ2-3, is KAGVTQTPRYLIKTRGQQVTLSCSPISGHRSVSWYQQTPGQGLQFLFEYFSETQRNKGNFPGRFSGRQFSNSRSEMNVSTLELGDSALYLCASRTDLGRDTQYFGPGTRLTVL.

The V gene is TRBV18, the J gene TRBJ2-7; 8 bases agree with TRBD2. The CDR3 runs 13 residues. After removal of 3 bases from V and 5 bases from J, the junction contained 3 bases not matched to a gene. CDR1 and CDR2 (germline): KGHSH, LQKENI. CDR3 sequence: CASSPGLDNEQYF. CDR3 DNA: TGTGCCAGCTCACCGGGACTAGATAACGAGCAGTACTTC.

The chain carries TRBV7-2 and TRBJ2-7, with TRBD2 as a possible D gene (5 bases). In germline, CDR1 is SGHTA, CDR2 FQGNSA. The V end lost 2 bases, the J end lost 4 bases, and 12 bases lay between the germline ends. The CDR3 runs 14 residues. CDR3 sequence (DNA): TGTGCCAGCAGCTTACAGCACGGGGAGTACGAGCAGTACTTC. Protein sequence: CASSLQHGEYEQYF.

This chain uses TRBV11-3 with TRBJ2-7; TRBD2 matches at 8 bases. CDR1 is SGHNT and CDR2 is YENEEA in the germline V gene. J gave up 5 bases and V 5 bases, and 11 bases lay outside the gene matches. This CDR3 comprises 15 residues. The CDR3 region has the DNA TGTGCCAGCAGCCTAAGACTAGCGTCGATCCACGAGCAGTACTTC. Amino acid sequence: CASSLRLASIHEQYF.

This clone was detected only once. This chain links TRBV6-6 with TRBJ2-1; D is unclear. Trimming took 2 bases from V and 8 from J, leaving 4 bases between them. The germline V gene has CDR1 MNHNY and CDR2 SVGAGI (reference sequence). The CDR3 has 11 amino acids. The CDR3 sequence: CASSYGDEQFF. DNA for the CDR3: TGTGCCAGCAGTTACGGGGATGAGCAGTTCTTC.

The chain combines TRBV2 with TRBJ2-2; 8 positions agree with TRBD1. Unmatched junction bases numbered 8, after V lost 6 bases and J lost 5 bases. The V gene's germline CDR1 is SNHLY and CDR2 FYNNEI. The CDR3 consists of 15 residues. The CDR3 loop reads CASRRGQVGTGELFF. The DNA of the CDR3 is TGTGCCAGCAGGCGGGGACAGGTGGGGACCGGGGAGCTGTTTTTT. The complete variable domain, with remaining parts taken from reference TRBV2 and TRBJ2-2, reads EPEVTQTPSHQVTQMGQEVILRCVPISNHLYFYWYRQILGQKVEFLVSFYNNEISEKSEIFDDQFSVERPDGSNFTLKIRSTKLEDSAMYFCASRRGQVGTGELFFGEGSRLTVL.

Turning to this clone: Different DNA sequences within this sample yield the same CDR3. The gene calls are TRBV6-5 and TRBJ2-7, with 7 bases aligning to TRBD2. CDR1 is MNHEY, CDR2 SVGAGI, per germline. Losses at the gene ends were 0 bases for V and 2 bases for J; bases not matched to a gene: 4. The CDR3 extends over 15 amino acids. The CDR3 DNA reads TGTGCCAGCAGTTACTCGGGGGGGTCAGCCTACGAGCAGTACTTC. Its protein product is CASSYSGGSAYEQYF.

The genes are TRBV6-1 and TRBJ2-1; D is possibly TRBD2 (6 bases). V was clipped by 6 bases and J by 10 bases, with 10 bases between them. The CDR3 totals 11 residues. Germline V gene lookup returns CDR1 MNHNS and CDR2 SASEGT. The CDR3 coding sequence is TGTGCCAGCAGCCGGGAGCACGAGCAGTTCTTC. This translates into CASSREHEQFF.